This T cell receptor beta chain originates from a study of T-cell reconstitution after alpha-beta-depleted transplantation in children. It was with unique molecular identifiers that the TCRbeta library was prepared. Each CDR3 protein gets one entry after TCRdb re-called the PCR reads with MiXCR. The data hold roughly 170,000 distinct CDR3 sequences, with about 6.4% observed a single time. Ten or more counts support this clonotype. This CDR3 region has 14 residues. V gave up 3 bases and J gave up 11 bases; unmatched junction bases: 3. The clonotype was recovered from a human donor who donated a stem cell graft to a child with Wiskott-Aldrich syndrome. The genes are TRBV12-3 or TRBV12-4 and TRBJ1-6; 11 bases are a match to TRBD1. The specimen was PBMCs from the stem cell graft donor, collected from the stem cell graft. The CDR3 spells CASSLGQGVTPLHF. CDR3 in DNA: TGTGCCAGCAGTTTGGGACAGGGGGTTACACCCCTCCACTTT.